Following are 28 T cell receptor beta chains from one sample sequenced in a study of human T cells and chemical hapten exposure. TCRdb passed the RACE reads through MiXCR, listing each CDR3 protein once. The sample records about 77,000 distinct CDR3 sequences, approximately 8.1% being singletons. Time point of the sample: healthy volunteer bleed at 6 weeks. Whole blood that had not been fractionated was the source of extracted total RNA. What was sequenced was whole blood. The receptors here all came from a female donor in good health. Some clones in this sample may be carry-over from other donors' samples.

Only a few counts were recorded for this clonotype. The rearrangement uses TRBV27 and TRBJ2-7, with TRBD1 as a possible D gene (6 bases). Looked up from germline, CDR1 is MNHEY and CDR2 is SMNVEV (reference sequence). The germline V and J ends were trimmed by 5 bases and 5 bases, with 10 bases remaining between them. The CDR3 extends over 12 amino acids. Here the CDR3 DNA reads TGTGCCAGCAGTACACAGGGAGACGAGCAGTACTTC. Protein sequence: CASSTQGDEQYF.

This rearrangement joins TRBV18 to TRBJ1-1; no clear D. The V end was cut by 2 bases, the J end by 1 base, with 8 bases between. The V gene's germline CDR1 is KGHSH and CDR2 LQKENI. This CDR3 contains 14 residues. The CDR3 sequence: CASSPSGGNTEAFF. The CDR3 DNA reads TGTGCCAGCTCACCAAGTGGAGGGAACACTGAAGCTTTCTTT.

The chain combines TRBV20-1 with TRBJ1-2; the D gene is possibly TRBD1 (6 bases). The V end was cut by 5 bases, the J end by 2 bases, with 9 bases between. CDR1 is DFQATT and CDR2 is SNEGSKA in the germline V gene (reference sequence). This CDR3 contains 12 residues. CDR3 coding DNA: TGCAGTGCTGGAGGGGGGAACTATGGCTACACCTTC. Amino acid sequence: CSAGGGNYGYTF.

This clonotype was picked up many times. J is TRBJ1-2 and V is TRBV7-9; no reliable D call. The CDR3 is 16 residues long. V lost 5 bases and J 4 bases, leaving 20 bases between the germline ends. Germline CDR1 and CDR2: SEHNR and FQNEAQ (reference sequence). The CDR3 bases are TGTGCCAGCAGCCCTTCGACGGGCTCCGGAGCCTATGGCTACACCTTC. This encodes CASSPSTGSGAYGYTF.

In this sample, this clonotype turned up many times. The chain joins TRBV3-1 to TRBJ1-4; D possibly corresponds to TRBD1 (5 bases). V was trimmed by 1 base and J by 3 bases, leaving 12 bases between them. CDR1 and CDR2 from the germline V gene are LGHDT and YNNKEL (reference sequence). This CDR3 has 16 amino acids. Written as DNA, the CDR3 is TGTGCCAGCAGCCAAGTAGAGGGGCAGCCTAATGAAAAACTGTTTTTT. Translated: CASSQVEGQPNEKLFF.

CDR3 amino acids: CASSPAEGVGIQYF. The CDR3 nucleotides read TGCGCCAGCAGCCCGGCGGAGGGGGTCGGCATTCAGTACTTC. The chain combines TRBV5-1 with TRBJ2-4, with D tentatively TRBD1 or TRBD2 (6 bases each). CDR1 and CDR2 (germline): SGHRS, YFSETQ. The CDR3 contains 14 residues. The ends were cut back, 4 bases at V and 9 bases at J, with 17 bases in the middle. Looking up the rest from reference TRBV5-1 and TRBJ2-4 gives the full variable domain: KAGVTQTPRYLIKTRGQQVTLSCSPISGHRSVSWYQQTPGQGLQFLFEYFSETQRNKGNFPGRFSGRQFSNSRSEMNVSTLELGDSALYLCASSPAEGVGIQYFGAGTRLSVL.

The table lists this clonotype with a few counts. The chain carries TRBV2 and TRBJ2-5; D gene uncertain. The germline gives CDR1 SNHLY, CDR2 FYNNEI. The CDR3 totals 14 residues. Trimming cost V 4 bases and J 2 bases, with 11 bases left between them. The DNA for the CDR3 is TGTGCCAGCAGTGCCGACGCCCCACAAGAGACCCAGTACTTC. This sequence encodes CASSADAPQETQYF.

This clonotype came up many times. The chain combines TRBV4-2 with TRBJ1-1; TRBD1 might be the D (5 bases). The CDR3 has 12 amino acids. Germline lookup yields CDR1 LGHNA and CDR2 YNFKEQ. Trimming removed 2 bases at V and 6 bases at J, with 7 bases between. CDR3 in amino acids: CASSQSGPEAFF. CDR3 bases: TGTGCCAGCAGCCAATCGGGGCCTGAAGCTTTCTTT.

This clonotype was seen a few times. The chain combines TRBV6-2 or TRBV6-3 with TRBJ2-3; TRBD2 matches 9 bases. Germline V lookup: CDR1 MNHEY, CDR2 SVGEGT. This CDR3 is built from 17 residues. Trimming removed 0 bases from V and 2 bases from J; junction bases left unmatched: 6. CDR3 nucleotide sequence: TGTGCCAGCAGTTACTCGCCTAGCGGGGTTGACACAGATACGCAGTATTTT. The encoded protein is CASSYSPSGVDTDTQYF.

The chain joins TRBV7-3 to TRBJ2-1; 7 nucleotides agree with TRBD1. In germline, CDR1 is SGHTA, CDR2 FQGTGA. The CDR3 is made up of 15 amino acids. The V segment lost 4 bases and the J segment 0 bases; nucleotides outside the gene matches: 3. The CDR3 sequence: CASSSKGASYNEQFF. The DNA of the CDR3 is TGTGCCAGCAGCTCAAAGGGGGCCTCCTACAATGAGCAGTTCTTC.

The CDR3, as DNA: TGTGCCAGTAGTACGACAGGGATTGGGTCCGAGCAGTACTTC. Translation: CASSTTGIGSEQYF. The chain is built from TRBV19 and TRBJ2-7, with 7 bases lining up with TRBD1. Germline CDR1 is LNHDA and CDR2 is SQIVND (reference sequence). J lost 6 bases, V lost 4 bases, and 9 bases had no gene match. The CDR3 sequence is 14 residues long.

A few counts support this clonotype. This rearrangement joins TRBV28 to TRBJ1-2, with 8 positions matching TRBD1. CDR3 length equals 17 residues. Germline-derived CDR1 and CDR2 are MDHEN and SYDVKM. J was trimmed by 5 bases and V by 7 bases; bases with no gene match: 18. As DNA, the CDR3 is TGTGCCAGCATCGGCTACCGCCTAATACAGGGGGGGTATGGCTACACCTTC. Translating it yields CASIGYRLIQGGYGYTF.

A few counts support this clonotype. This rearrangement joins TRBV4-3 to TRBJ2-5; 12 nucleotides match TRBD2. The CDR3 is 15 residues long. With 6 bases clipped from V and 0 bases from J, the junction kept 2 bases outside the gene matches. CDR1 is LGHNA, CDR2 YSLEER, per germline. CDR3 nucleotide sequence: TGCGCCAGCAGTCGGACTAGCGGGGACCAAGAGACCCAGTACTTC. This encodes CASSRTSGDQETQYF.

This clonotype has a handful of counts. The V and J genes are TRBV7-2 and TRBJ1-1; no clear D gene. The CDR3 is 13 residues long. V dropped 5 bases and J dropped 4 bases, with 11 bases sitting between them. CDR1 SGHTA and CDR2 FQGNSA come from the germline V gene. CDR3 sequence reads: CASSPLWGTEAFF. The CDR3, as DNA: TGTGCCAGCAGCCCTTTGTGGGGCACTGAAGCTTTCTTT.

V gene TRBV15 combines with J gene TRBJ2-7, with 9 bases identical to TRBD1. Germline CDR1 is LNHNV and CDR2 is YYDKDF (reference sequence). The trim removed 3 bases at V and 5 bases at J, leaving 8 bases unmatched. The CDR3 totals 15 residues. For the CDR3, the DNA is TGTGCCACCAGCAGTCAAGGGACAGGGATTAACGAGCAGTACTTC. Its translation: CATSSQGTGINEQYF.

This clonotype was found many times. The chain combines TRBV6-6 with TRBJ1-6; D unclear. The germline gives CDR1 MNHNY, CDR2 SVGAGI (reference sequence). This CDR3 region has 17 residues. V lost 6 bases to trimming and J lost 6 bases, with 21 bases between them. The CDR3 nucleotides read TGTGCCAGCAGGGATATGCCGGGTCTCCGGGGTAATTCACCCCTCCACTTT. Translation: CASRDMPGLRGNSPLHF.

This clonotype was seen a few times. This chain uses TRBV18 with TRBJ1-6, with D possibly being TRBD1 (5 bases). The V gene lost 3 bases and the J gene lost 7 bases, with 13 bases spanning the gap. CDR3 length equals 15 residues. CDR1 and CDR2 from the germline V gene are KGHSH and LQKENI. For the CDR3, the DNA is TGTGCCAGCTCACCCTTCGACAGATCAAATTCACCCCTCCACTTT. Protein product: CASSPFDRSNSPLHF. Complete variable domain (other parts from reference TRBV18 and TRBJ1-6): NAGVMQNPRHLVRRRGQEARLRCSPMKGHSHVYWYRQLPEEGLKFMVYLQKENIIDESGMPKERFSAEFPKEGPSILRIQQVVRGDSAAYFCASSPFDRSNSPLHFGNGTRLTVT.

This clonotype was found a few times. The chain combines TRBV4-1 with TRBJ1-5; TRBD1 matches at 8 bases. From germline, CDR1 is MGHRA and CDR2 YSYEKL. The V segment lost 4 bases and the J segment 8 bases; nucleotides outside the gene matches: 7. The CDR3 sequence is 14 residues long. For the CDR3, the DNA is TGCGCCAGCAGCCGAACAGGGGGTAGTGAGCCCCAGCATTTT. It is translated as CASSRTGGSEPQHF.

J is TRBJ1-1 and V is TRBV5-1, with D unclear. CDR1 is SGHRS, CDR2 YFSETQ, per germline. The ends were cut back, 7 bases at V and 4 bases at J, with 8 bases in the middle. CDR3 length equals 11 residues. The chain's CDR3 is CASRRGTEAFF. The CDR3 nucleotides read TGCGCCAGCCGACGGGGCACTGAAGCTTTCTTT.

This clonotype was recorded a few times. This chain links TRBV3-1 with TRBJ1-6; tentatively, D is TRBD1 (5 bases). CDR1 LGHDT and CDR2 YNNKEL come from the germline V gene (reference sequence). This CDR3 is built from 18 residues. V gave up 8 bases and J gave up 0 bases, with 20 bases separating them. This chain's CDR3 is CASYVRGVLGSYNSPLHF. DNA of the CDR3: TGTGCCAGCTATGTTCGAGGGGTCTTGGGCTCCTATAATTCACCCCTCCACTTT.

This clonotype was counted a few times. This chain joins TRBV5-8 and TRBJ2-5; D call uncertain. Trimming left V 4 bases short and J 0 bases short, with 4 bases between. The CDR3 consists of 12 residues. Germline assignment: CDR1 SGHTS and CDR2 YDEGEE. The CDR3 protein is CASSPYQETQYF. CDR3 in DNA: TGTGCCAGCAGCCCCTACCAAGAGACCCAGTACTTC.

The chain is built from TRBV12-3 or TRBV12-4 and TRBJ1-3; D is possibly TRBD1 (6 bases). The V end lost 6 bases, the J end lost 3 bases, and 18 bases lay between the germline ends. The CDR3 is 16 amino acids. The CDR3 region is CASRSRGNRVGNTIYF. Written as DNA, the CDR3 is TGTGCCAGCAGATCACGAGGGAACAGGGTTGGAAACACCATATATTTT.

The table lists this clonotype with many counts. CDR3 nucleotides: TGTGCCAGCAGCTTAAAGGTCAGGCTCGCAACTAATGAAAAACTGTTTTTT. Translated: CASSLKVRLATNEKLFF. The rearrangement joins TRBV7-9 to TRBJ1-4; D is unresolved. CDR3 size: 17 residues. Trimming removed 2 bases from V and 0 bases from J, with 13 bases in between. The V gene's germline CDR1 is SEHNR and CDR2 FQNEAQ (reference sequence).

This clonotype was seen at least ten times. This chain connects TRBV7-8 to TRBJ2-3, with D unresolved. Germline CDR1 SGHVS, CDR2 FQNEAQ. Trimming took 5 bases from V and 0 from J, leaving 9 bases between them. The CDR3 spans 14 residues. This CDR3 is CASSQKTSTDTQYF. The CDR3 DNA reads TGTGCCAGCAGCCAGAAGACCAGCACAGATACGCAGTATTTT. The full variable domain, with the rest looked up from reference TRBV7-8 and TRBJ2-3, is GAGVSQSPRYKVAKRGQDVALRCDPISGHVSLFWYQQALGQGPEFLTYFQNEAQLDKSGLPSDRFFAERPEGSVSTLKIQRTQQEDSAVYLCASSQKTSTDTQYFGPGTRLTVL.

This clonotype was counted ten times or more. The chain uses TRBV28 and TRBJ1-2; 12 bases match TRBD1. Trimming removed 5 bases from V and 8 bases from J; junction bases left unmatched: 6. The CDR3 consists of 14 residues. Germline V gene sequence: CDR1 MDHEN, CDR2 SYDVKM. In nucleotides, the CDR3 is TGTGCCAGCAGTACCGCCGGGACAGGGGGCGGCTACACCTTC. It yields the protein CASSTAGTGGGYTF.

This clonotype was seen many times. The chain uses TRBV27 and TRBJ1-2, with 12 bases aligning to TRBD1. Germline CDR1 MNHEY, CDR2 SMNVEV (reference sequence). The CDR3 has 15 residues. Losses at the gene ends were 6 bases for V and 4 bases for J; bases not matched to a gene: 6. CDR3 DNA sequence: TGTGCCAGCAGCAGGGGACAGGGGGCTTTCTATGGCTACACCTTC. Amino acids: CASSRGQGAFYGYTF.

Of note for this clonotype: One base away lies a much larger clone, so this may be a sequencing read error. The gene calls are TRBV6-2 or TRBV6-3 and TRBJ2-1, with D perhaps matching TRBD2 (6 bases). CDR1 MNHEY and CDR2 SVGEGT come from the germline V gene. The CDR3 has 15 amino acids. CDR3 amino acids: CASSPHRDSYNKQFF. The CDR3 bases are TGTGCCAGCAGCCCTCACCGGGACTCCTACAATAAGCAGTTCTTC.

This clonotype appeared many times. This CDR3 reads CSANQLRDYKEQFF. The CDR3 nucleotides read TGCAGTGCTAACCAGTTGAGAGACTATAAGGAGCAGTTCTTC. The chain carries TRBV20-1 and TRBJ2-1, with a tentative D call TRBD2 (5 bases). Germline-derived CDR1 and CDR2 are DFQATT and SNEGSKA (reference sequence). The V gene lost 4 bases and the J gene lost 10 bases, with 20 bases spanning the gap. The CDR3 has 14 residues.